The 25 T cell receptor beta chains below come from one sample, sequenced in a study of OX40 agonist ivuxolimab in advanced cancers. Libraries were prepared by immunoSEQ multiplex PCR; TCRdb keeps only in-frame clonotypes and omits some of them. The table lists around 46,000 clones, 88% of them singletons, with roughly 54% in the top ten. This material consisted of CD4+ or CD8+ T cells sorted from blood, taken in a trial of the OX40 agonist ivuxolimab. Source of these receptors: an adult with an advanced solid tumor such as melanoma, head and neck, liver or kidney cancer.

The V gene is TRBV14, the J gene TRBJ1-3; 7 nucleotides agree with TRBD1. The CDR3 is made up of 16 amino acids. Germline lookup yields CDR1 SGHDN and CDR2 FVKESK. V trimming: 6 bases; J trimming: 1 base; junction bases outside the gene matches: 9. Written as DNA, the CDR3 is TGTGCCAGCAGATCAAATGACAGGGTTTCTGGAAACACCATATATTTT. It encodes CASRSNDRVSGNTIYF.

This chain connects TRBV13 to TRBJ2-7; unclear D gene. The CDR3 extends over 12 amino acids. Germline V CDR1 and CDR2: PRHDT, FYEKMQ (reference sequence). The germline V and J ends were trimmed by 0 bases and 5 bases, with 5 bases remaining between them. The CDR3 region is CASSLGVNEQYF. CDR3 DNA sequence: TGTGCCAGCAGCTTAGGTGTCAACGAGCAGTACTTC.

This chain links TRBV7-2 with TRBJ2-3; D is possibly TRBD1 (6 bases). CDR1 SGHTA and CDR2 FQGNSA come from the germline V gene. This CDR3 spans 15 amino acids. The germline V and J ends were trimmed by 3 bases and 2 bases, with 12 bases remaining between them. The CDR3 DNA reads TGTGCCAGCAGCTTGGGACAACTTCCCACAGATACGCAGTATTTT. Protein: CASSLGQLPTDTQYF.

The CDR3 DNA follows: TGCGCCAGCAGCCAAGAACCCCTCCTCAGGGACAGCTGGCACTACGAGCAGTACTTC. Residues: CASSQEPLLRDSWHYEQYF. The chain combines TRBV4-3 with TRBJ2-7, with 7 bases lining up with TRBD1. Germline lookup yields CDR1 LGHNA and CDR2 YSLEER. The CDR3 is made up of 19 amino acids. With V trimmed by 0 bases and J by 3 bases, 17 bases remained unmatched.

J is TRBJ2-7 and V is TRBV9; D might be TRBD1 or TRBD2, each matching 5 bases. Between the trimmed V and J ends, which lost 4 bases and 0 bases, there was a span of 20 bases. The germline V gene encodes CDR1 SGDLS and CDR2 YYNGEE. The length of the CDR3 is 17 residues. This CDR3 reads CASSPFKSGTSSYEQYF. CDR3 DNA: TGTGCCAGCAGCCCTTTCAAATCCGGGACCAGCTCCTACGAGCAGTACTTC.

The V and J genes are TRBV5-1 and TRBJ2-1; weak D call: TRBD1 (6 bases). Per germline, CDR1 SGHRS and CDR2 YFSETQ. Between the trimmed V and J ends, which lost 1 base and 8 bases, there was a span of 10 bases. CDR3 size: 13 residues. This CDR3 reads CASSLRGSHEQFF. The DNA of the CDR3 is TGCGCCAGCAGCTTGAGGGGGAGCCATGAGCAGTTCTTC.

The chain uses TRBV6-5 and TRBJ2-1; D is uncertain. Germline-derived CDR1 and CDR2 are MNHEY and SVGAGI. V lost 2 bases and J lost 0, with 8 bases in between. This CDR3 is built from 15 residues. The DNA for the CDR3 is TGTGCCAGCAGTTACGGCTTGAGCTCCTACAATGAGCAGTTCTTC. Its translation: CASSYGLSSYNEQFF.

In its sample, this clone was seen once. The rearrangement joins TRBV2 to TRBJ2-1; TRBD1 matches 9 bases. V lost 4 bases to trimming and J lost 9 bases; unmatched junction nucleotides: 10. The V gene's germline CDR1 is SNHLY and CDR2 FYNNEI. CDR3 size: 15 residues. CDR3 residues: CASSGPGQGTGEQFF. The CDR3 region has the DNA TGTGCCAGCAGTGGTCCGGGACAGGGCACCGGTGAGCAGTTCTTC.

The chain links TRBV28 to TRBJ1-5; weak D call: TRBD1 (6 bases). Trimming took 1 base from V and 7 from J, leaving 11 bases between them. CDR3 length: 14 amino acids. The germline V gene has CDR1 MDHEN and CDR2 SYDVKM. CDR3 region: CASSLSGGRQPQHF. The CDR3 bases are TGTGCCAGCAGTTTATCGGGGGGCAGACAGCCCCAGCATTTT. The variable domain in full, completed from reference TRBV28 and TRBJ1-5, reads DVKVTQSSRYLVKRTGEKVFLECVQDMDHENMFWYRQDPGLGLRLIYFSYDVKMKEKGDIPEGYSVSREKKERFSLILESASTNQTSMYLCASSLSGGRQPQHFGDGTRLSIL.

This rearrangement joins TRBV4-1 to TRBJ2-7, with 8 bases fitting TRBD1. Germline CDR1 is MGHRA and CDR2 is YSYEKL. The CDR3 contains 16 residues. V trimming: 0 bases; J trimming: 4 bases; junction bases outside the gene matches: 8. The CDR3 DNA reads TGCGCCAGCAGCCAAGAAGGGGCAGGGGGCTTATACGAGCAGTACTTC. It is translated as CASSQEGAGGLYEQYF.

CDR3: CASSLQSGANTGELFF. The CDR3 nucleotides read TGCGCCAGCAGCCTTCAGAGCGGGGCGAACACCGGGGAGCTGTTTTTT. The chain employs TRBV5-1 and TRBJ2-2, with TRBD2 matching 7 bases. Germline V gene lookup returns CDR1 SGHRS and CDR2 YFSETQ. V trimming: 4 bases; J trimming: 0 bases; junction bases outside the gene matches: 6. The CDR3 runs 16 residues.

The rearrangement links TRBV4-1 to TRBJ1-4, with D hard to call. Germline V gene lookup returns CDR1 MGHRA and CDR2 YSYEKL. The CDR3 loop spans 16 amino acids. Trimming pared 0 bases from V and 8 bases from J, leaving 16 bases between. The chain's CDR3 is CASSQDRTQATEKLFF. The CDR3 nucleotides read TGCGCCAGCAGCCAAGATCGGACCCAGGCTACGGAAAAACTGTTTTTT.

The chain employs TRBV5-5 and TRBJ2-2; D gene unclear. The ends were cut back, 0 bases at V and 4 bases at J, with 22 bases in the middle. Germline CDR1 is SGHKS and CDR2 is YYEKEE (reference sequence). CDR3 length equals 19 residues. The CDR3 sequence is CASSLDGRETPKGTGELFF. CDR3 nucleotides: TGTGCCAGCAGCTTGGATGGCAGAGAAACCCCGAAGGGCACCGGGGAGCTGTTTTTT. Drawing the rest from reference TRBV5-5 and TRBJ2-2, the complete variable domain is DAGVTQSPTHLIKTRGQQVTLRCSPISGHKSVSWYQQVLGQGPQFIFQYYEKEERGRGNFPDRFSARQFPNYSSELNVNALLLGDSALYLCASSLDGRETPKGTGELFFGEGSRLTVL.

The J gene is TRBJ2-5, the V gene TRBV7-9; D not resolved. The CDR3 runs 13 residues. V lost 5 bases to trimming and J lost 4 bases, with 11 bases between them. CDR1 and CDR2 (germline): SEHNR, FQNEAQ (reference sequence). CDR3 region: CASSPAWTETQYF. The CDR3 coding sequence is TGTGCCAGCAGCCCTGCGTGGACAGAGACCCAGTACTTC.

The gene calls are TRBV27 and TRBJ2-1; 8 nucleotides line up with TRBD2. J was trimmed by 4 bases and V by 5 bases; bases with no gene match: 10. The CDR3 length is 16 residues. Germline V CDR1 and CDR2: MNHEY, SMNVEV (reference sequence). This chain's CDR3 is CASSIDLAGSYNEQFF. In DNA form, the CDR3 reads TGTGCCAGCAGTATCGACCTAGCGGGTAGTTACAATGAGCAGTTCTTC.

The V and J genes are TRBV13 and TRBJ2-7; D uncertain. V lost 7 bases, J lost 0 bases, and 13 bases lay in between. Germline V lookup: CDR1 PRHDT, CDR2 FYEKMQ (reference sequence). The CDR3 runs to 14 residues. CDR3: CASNTRGSSYEQYF. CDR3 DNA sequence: TGTGCCAGCAACACCCGAGGATCCTCCTACGAGCAGTACTTC.

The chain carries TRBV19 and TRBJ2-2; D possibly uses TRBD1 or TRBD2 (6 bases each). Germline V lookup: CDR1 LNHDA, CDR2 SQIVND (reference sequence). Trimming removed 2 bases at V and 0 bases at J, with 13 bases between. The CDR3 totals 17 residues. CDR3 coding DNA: TGTGCCAGTAGTATACGGGGGCAGCTTGCGAACACCGGGGAGCTGTTTTTT. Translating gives CASSIRGQLANTGELFF.

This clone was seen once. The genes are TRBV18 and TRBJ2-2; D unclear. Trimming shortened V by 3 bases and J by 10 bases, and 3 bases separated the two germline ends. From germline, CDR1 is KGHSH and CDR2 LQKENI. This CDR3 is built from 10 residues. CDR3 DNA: TGTGCCAGCTCACCGAAGGAGCTGTTTTTT. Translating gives CASSPKELFF.

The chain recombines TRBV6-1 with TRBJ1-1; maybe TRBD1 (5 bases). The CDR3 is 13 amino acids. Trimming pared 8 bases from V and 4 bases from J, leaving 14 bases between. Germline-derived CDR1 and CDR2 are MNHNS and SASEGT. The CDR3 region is CASGEAGGTEAFF. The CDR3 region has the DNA TGTGCCAGCGGGGAGGCGGGGGGCACTGAAGCTTTCTTT.

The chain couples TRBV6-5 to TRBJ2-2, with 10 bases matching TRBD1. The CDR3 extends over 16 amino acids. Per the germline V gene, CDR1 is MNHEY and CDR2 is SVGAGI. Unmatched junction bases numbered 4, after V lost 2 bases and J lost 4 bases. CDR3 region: CASSYGQGGSTGELFF. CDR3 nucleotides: TGTGCCAGCAGTTACGGACAGGGGGGGAGCACCGGGGAGCTGTTTTTT.

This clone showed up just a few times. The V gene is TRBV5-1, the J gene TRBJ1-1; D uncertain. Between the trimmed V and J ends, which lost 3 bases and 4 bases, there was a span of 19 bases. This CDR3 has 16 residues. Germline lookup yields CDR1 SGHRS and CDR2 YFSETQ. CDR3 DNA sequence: TGCGCCAGCAGCTCAAGCGAGGTGGGTAAGAGCACTGAAGCTTTCTTT. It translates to CASSSSEVGKSTEAFF. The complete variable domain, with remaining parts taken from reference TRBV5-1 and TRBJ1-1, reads KAGVTQTPRYLIKTRGQQVTLSCSPISGHRSVSWYQQTPGQGLQFLFEYFSETQRNKGNFPGRFSGRQFSNSRSEMNVSTLELGDSALYLCASSSSEVGKSTEAFFGQGTRLTVV.

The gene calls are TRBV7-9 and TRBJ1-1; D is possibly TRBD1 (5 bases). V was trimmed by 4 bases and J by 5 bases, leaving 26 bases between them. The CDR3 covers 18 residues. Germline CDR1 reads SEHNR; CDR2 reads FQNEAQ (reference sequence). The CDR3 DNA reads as TGTGCCAGCAGCTCCCCGGTTCAGGGAGGATTAAGGGTAACTGAAGCTTTCTTT. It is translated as CASSSPVQGGLRVTEAFF.

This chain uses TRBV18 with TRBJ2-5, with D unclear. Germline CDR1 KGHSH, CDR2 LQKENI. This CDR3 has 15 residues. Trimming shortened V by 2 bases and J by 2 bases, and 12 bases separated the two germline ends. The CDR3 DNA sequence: TGTGCCAGCTCACCAGTGAGTCCCCCACAAGAGACCCAGTACTTC. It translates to CASSPVSPPQETQYF. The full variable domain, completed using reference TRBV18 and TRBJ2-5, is NAGVMQNPRHLVRRRGQEARLRCSPMKGHSHVYWYRQLPEEGLKFMVYLQKENIIDESGMPKERFSAEFPKEGPSILRIQQVVRGDSAAYFCASSPVSPPQETQYFGPGTRLLVL.

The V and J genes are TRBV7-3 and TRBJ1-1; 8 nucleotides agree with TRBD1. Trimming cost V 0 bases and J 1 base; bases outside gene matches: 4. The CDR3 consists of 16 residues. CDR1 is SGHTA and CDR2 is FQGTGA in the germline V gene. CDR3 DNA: TGTGCCAGCAGCTTAACCTGGACAGGGCCGAACACTGAAGCTTTCTTT. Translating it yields CASSLTWTGPNTEAFF.

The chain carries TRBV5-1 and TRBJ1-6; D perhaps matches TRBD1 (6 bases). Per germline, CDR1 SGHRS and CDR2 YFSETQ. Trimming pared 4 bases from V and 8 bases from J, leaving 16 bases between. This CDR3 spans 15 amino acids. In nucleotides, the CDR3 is TGCGCCAGCAGCCTCGCGGGGGCAGGTTATTCACCCCTCCACTTT. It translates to CASSLAGAGYSPLHF. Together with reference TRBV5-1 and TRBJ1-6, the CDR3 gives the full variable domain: KAGVTQTPRYLIKTRGQQVTLSCSPISGHRSVSWYQQTPGQGLQFLFEYFSETQRNKGNFPGRFSGRQFSNSRSEMNVSTLELGDSALYLCASSLAGAGYSPLHFGNGTRLTVT.